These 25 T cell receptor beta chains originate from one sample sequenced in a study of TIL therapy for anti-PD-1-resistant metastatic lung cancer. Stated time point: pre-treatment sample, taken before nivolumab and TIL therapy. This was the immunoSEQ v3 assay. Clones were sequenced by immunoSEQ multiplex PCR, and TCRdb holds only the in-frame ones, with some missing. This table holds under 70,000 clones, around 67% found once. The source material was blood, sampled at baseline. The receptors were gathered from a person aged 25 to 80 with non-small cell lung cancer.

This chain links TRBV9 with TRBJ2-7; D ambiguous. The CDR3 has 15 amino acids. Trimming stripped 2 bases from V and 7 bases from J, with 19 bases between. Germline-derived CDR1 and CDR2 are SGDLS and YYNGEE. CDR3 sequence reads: CASSVSVDQPPEQYF. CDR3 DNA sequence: TGTGCCAGCAGCGTTTCAGTTGATCAGCCGCCTGAGCAGTACTTC.

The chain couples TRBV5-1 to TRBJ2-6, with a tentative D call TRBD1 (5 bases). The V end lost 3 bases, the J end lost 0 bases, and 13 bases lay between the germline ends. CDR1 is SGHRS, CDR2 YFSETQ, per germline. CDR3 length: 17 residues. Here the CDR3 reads CASSWGSTSSGANVLTF. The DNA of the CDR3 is TGCGCCAGCAGCTGGGGCAGTACCTCCTCTGGGGCCAACGTCCTGACTTTC.

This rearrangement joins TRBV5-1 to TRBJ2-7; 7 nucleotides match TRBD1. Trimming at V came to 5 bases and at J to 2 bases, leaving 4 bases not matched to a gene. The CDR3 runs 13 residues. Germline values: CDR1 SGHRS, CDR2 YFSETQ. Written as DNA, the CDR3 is TGCGCCAGCAGTACGGGACAGCCCTACGAGCAGTACTTC. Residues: CASSTGQPYEQYF.

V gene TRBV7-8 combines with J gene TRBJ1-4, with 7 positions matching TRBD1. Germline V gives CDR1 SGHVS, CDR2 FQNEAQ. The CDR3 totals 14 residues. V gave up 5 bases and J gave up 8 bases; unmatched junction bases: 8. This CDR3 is CASSSRDRGEKLFF. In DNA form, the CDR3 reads TGTGCCAGCAGCAGCCGGGACAGAGGGGAAAAACTGTTTTTT. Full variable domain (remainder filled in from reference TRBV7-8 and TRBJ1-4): GAGVSQSPRYKVAKRGQDVALRCDPISGHVSLFWYQQALGQGPEFLTYFQNEAQLDKSGLPSDRFFAERPEGSVSTLKIQRTQQEDSAVYLCASSSRDRGEKLFFGSGTQLSVL.

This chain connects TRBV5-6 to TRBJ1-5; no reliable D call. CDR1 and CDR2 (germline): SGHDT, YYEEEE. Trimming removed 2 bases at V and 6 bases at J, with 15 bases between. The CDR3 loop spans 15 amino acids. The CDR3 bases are TGTGCCAGCAGCTTAAACCCGATTGCCGGTCAGCCCCAGCATTTT. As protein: CASSLNPIAGQPQHF.

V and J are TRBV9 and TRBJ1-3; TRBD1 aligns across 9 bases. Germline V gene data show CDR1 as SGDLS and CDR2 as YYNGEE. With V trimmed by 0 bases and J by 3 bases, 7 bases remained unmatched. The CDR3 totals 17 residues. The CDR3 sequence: CASSVAPTGGDGNTIYF. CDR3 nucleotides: TGTGCCAGCAGCGTAGCCCCTACAGGGGGCGATGGAAACACCATATATTTT.

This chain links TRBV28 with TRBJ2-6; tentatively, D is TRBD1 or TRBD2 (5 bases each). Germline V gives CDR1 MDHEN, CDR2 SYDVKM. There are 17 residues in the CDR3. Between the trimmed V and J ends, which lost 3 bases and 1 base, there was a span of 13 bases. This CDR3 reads CASSFGTLGSGANVLTF. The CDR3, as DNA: TGTGCCAGCAGTTTCGGGACGCTCGGTTCTGGGGCCAACGTCCTGACTTTC.

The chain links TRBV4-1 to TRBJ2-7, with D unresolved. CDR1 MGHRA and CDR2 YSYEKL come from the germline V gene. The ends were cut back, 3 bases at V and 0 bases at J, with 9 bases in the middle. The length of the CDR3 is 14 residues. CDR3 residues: CASSHPGSSYEQYF. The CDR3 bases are TGCGCCAGCAGCCATCCCGGAAGCTCCTACGAGCAGTACTTC.

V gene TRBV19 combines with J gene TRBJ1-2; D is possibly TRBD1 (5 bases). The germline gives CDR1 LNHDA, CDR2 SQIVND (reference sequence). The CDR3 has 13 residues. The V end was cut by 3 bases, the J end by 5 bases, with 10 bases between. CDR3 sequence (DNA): TGTGCCAGTAGTATCGGCAGGGAGTATGGCTACACCTTC. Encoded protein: CASSIGREYGYTF.

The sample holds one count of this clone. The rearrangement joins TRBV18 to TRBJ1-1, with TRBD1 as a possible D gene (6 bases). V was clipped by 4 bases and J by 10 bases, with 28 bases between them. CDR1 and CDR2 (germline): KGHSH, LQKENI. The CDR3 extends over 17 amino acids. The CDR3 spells CASSRGGGLEQDRPAFF. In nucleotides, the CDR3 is TGTGCCAGCTCACGAGGGGGAGGGTTGGAGCAAGACCGACCAGCTTTCTTT. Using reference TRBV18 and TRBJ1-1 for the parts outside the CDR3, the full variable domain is NAGVMQNPRHLVRRRGQEARLRCSPMKGHSHVYWYRQLPEEGLKFMVYLQKENIIDESGMPKERFSAEFPKEGPSILRIQQVVRGDSAAYFCASSRGGGLEQDRPAFFGQGTRLTVV.

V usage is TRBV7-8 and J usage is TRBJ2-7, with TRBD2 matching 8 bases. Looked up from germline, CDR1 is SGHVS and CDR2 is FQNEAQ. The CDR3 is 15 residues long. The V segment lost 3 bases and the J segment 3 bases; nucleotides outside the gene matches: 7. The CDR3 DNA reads TGTGCCAGCAGCTTCAGAATAGCGGGGCTCTACGAGCAGTACTTC. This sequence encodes CASSFRIAGLYEQYF.

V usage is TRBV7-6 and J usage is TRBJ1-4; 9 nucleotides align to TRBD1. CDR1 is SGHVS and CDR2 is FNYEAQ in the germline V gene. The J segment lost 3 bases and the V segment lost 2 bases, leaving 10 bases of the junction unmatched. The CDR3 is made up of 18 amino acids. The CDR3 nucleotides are TGTGCCAGCAGCTTACGGACAGGGGCTGGTGTTTCTAATGAAAAACTGTTTTTT. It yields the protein CASSLRTGAGVSNEKLFF.

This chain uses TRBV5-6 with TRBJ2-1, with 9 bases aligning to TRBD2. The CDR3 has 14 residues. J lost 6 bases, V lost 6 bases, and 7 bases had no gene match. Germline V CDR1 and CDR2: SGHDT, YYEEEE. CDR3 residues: CASTDSGGPNEQFF. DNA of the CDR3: TGTGCCAGCACAGATAGCGGGGGACCCAATGAGCAGTTCTTC.

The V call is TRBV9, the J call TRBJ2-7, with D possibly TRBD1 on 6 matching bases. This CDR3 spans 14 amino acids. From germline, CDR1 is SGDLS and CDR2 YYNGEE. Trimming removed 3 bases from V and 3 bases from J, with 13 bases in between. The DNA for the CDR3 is TGTGCCAGCAGCGGGGGGACAACAAGCTACGAGCAGTACTTC. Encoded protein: CASSGGTTSYEQYF.

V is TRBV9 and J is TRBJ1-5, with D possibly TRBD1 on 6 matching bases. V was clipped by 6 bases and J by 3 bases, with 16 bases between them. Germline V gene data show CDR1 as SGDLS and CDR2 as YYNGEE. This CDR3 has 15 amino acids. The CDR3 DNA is TGTGCCAGCACCCCGACTGGACAGTCCAATCAGCCCCAGCATTTT. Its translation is CASTPTGQSNQPQHF.

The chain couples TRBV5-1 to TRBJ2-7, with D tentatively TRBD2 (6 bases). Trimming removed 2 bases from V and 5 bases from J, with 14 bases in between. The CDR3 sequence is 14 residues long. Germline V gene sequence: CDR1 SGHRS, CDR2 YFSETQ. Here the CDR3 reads CASSLAGTLDEQYF. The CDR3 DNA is TGCGCCAGCAGCTTAGCCGGGACTTTGGACGAGCAGTACTTC.

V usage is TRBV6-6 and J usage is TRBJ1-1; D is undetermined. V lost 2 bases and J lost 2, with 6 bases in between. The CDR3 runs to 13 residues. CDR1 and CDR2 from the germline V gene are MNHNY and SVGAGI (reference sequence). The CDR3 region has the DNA TGTGCCAGCAGTTACAAACCAAACACTGAAGCTTTCTTT. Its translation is CASSYKPNTEAFF.

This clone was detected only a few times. CDR3: CASSPGDREWETQYF. The CDR3 DNA follows: TGTGCCAGCAGTCCAGGGGACAGGGAATGGGAGACCCAGTACTTC. The chain couples TRBV7-9 to TRBJ2-5; 9 nucleotides align to TRBD1. Trimming took 6 bases from V and 5 from J; bases not matched to a gene: 10. The CDR3 extends over 15 amino acids. Per the germline V gene, CDR1 is SEHNR and CDR2 is FQNEAQ (reference sequence).

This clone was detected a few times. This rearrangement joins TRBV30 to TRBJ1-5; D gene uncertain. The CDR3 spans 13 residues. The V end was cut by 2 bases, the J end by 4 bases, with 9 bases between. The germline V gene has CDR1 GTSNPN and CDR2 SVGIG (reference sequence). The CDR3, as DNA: TGTGCCTGGAGTACGCGAGGAAATCAGCCCCAGCATTTT. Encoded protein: CAWSTRGNQPQHF.

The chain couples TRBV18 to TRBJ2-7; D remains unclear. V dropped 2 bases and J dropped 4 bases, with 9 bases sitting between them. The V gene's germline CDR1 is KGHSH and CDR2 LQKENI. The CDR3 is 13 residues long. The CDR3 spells CASSPSLNYEQYF. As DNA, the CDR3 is TGTGCCAGCTCACCATCTTTGAATTACGAGCAGTACTTC.

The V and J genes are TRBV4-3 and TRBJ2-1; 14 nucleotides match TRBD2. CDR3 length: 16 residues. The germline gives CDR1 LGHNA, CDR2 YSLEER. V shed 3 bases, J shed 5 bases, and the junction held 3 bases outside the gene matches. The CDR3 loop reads CASSQRLAGGHNEQFF. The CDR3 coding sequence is TGCGCCAGCAGCCAGAGACTAGCGGGGGGGCACAATGAGCAGTTCTTC.

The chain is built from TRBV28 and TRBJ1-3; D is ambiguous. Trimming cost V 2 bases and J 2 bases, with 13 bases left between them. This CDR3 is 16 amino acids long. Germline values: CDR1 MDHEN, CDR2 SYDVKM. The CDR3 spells CASSLDLARTGNTIYF. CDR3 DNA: TGTGCCAGCAGTTTAGATCTGGCTCGGACTGGAAACACCATATATTTT.

The CDR3 loop reads CASSVGQSNTGELFF. The CDR3 DNA follows: TGTGCCAGCAGCGTCGGACAGTCGAACACCGGGGAGCTGTTTTTT. The rearrangement links TRBV7-9 to TRBJ2-2; a possible D gene is TRBD1 (6 bases). Germline-derived CDR1 and CDR2 are SEHNR and FQNEAQ (reference sequence). This CDR3 is 15 amino acids long. V was clipped by 5 bases and J by 0 bases, with 10 bases between them.

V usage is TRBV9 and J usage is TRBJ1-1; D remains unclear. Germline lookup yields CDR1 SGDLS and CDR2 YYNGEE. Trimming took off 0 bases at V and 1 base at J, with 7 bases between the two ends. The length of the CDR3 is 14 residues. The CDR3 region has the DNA TGTGCCAGCAGCGTAGATCGGCGGAACACTGAAGCTTTCTTT. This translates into CASSVDRRNTEAFF. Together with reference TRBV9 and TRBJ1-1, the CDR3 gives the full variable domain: DSGVTQTPKHLITATGQRVTLRCSPRSGDLSVYWYQQSLDQGLQFLIQYYNGEERAKGNILERFSAQQFPDLHSELNLSSLELGDSALYFCASSVDRRNTEAFFGQGTRLTVV.

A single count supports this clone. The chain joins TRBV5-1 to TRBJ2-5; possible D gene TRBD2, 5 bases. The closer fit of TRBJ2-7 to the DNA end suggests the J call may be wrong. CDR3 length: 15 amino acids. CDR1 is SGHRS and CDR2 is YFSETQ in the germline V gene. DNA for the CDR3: TGCGCCAGCAGCTTTGGCCCTAGCTCTCTGTACGAGCAGTACTTC. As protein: CASSFGPSSLYEQYF.